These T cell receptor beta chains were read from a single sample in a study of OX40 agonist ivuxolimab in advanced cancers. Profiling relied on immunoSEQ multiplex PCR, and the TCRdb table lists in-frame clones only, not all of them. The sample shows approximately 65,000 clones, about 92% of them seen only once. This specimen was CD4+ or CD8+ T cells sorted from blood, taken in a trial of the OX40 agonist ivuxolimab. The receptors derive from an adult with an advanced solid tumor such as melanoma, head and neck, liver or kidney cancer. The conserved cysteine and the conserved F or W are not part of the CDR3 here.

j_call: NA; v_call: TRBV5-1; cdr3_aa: ASGLWGAYEQY
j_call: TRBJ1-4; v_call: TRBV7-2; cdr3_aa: ASSFETGMGTNEKLF
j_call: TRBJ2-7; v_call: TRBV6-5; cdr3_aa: ASSPAGAGYEQY
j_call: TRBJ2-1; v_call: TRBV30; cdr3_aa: AWRGTGPYNEQF
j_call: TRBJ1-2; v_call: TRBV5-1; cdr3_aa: ASSLVPGTANYGYT
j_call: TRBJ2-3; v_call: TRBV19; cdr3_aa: ASSKQGLATDTQY
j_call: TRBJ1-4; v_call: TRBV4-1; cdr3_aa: ASSQGQAGRIATNEKLF
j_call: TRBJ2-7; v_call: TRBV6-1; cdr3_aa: ASKDGVYEQY
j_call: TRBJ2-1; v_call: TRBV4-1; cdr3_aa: ASSQSSLVAGGLWGSNEQF
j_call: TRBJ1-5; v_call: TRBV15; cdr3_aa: ATSRDVSNQPQH
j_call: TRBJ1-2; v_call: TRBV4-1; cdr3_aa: ASSLRQGTGYT
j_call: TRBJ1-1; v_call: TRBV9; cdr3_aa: ASSEQGQVNTEAF
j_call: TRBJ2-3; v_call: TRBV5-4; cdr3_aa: ASSSRQGGADTQY
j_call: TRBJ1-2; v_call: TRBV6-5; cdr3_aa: ASSYRLTYGYT
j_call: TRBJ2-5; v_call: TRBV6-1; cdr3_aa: ASRWLPQETQY
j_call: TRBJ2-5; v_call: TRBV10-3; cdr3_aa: AISERSSGETQY
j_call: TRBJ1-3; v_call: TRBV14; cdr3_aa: ASSHKPPYSGNTIY
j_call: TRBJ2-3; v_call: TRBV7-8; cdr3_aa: ASSPGLASTDTQY
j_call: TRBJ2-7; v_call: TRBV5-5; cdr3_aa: ASCVAAAGISSYEQY
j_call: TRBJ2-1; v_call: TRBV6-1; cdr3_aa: ASSDQGFVTYNEQF
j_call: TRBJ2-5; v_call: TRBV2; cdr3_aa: ASSPDRGGQETQY
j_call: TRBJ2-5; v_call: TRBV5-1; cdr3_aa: ASSLVPGAGETQY
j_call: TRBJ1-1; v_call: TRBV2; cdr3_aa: ASSETWNTEAF
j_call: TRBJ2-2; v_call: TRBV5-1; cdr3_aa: ASRPSNTGELF
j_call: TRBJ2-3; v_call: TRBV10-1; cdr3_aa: ASSEGTGGFDTDTQY
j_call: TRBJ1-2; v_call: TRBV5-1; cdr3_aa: ASSLVDGNYGYT
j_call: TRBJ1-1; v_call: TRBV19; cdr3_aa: ASSINRDTEAF
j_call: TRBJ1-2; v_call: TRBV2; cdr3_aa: ASPFRGQVGGYT
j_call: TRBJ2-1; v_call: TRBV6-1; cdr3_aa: ASSVQGNEQF